This T cell receptor beta chain was obtained from a study of CD8 T cells in Susac syndrome. Study-wide context: Blood was drawn from Susac syndrome patients while they were therapy-naive, on corticosteroids, or on intravenous immunoglobulin alone.

It was with random hexamers that roughly 0.45 to 1 ug RNA was reverse transcribed. TCRdb redid the calling of the immunoSEQ multiplex PCR reads with MiXCR, one entry per CDR3 protein. The table lists roughly 150,000 distinct CDR3 sequences, about 95% of them singletons. In the case of this clonotype: Its antigen is unidentified.

With 0 bases clipped from V and 4 bases from J, the junction kept 7 bases outside the gene matches. There are 17 residues in the CDR3. The V gene's germline CDR1 is SNHLY and CDR2 FYNNEI. Overall study findings and caveats: In Susac patients, clonal expansion was not detected in CD4+ cells.

This TCR was sampled from a human donor with Susac syndrome. The sequencing input was CD4+ T cells from PBMCs. This chain joins TRBV2 and TRBJ2-4; 9 bases line up with TRBD2. In nucleotides, the CDR3 is TGTGCCAGCAGTGAAGCAACCCCGAGCGGGGGGAAAAACATTCAGTACTTC. Amino acid sequence: CASSEATPSGGKNIQYF. The variable domain in full, with the rest retrieved from reference TRBV2 and TRBJ2-4, is EPEVTQTPSHQVTQMGQEVILRCVPISNHLYFYWYRQILGQKVEFLVSFYNNEISEKSEIFDDQFSVERPDGSNFTLKIRSTKLEDSAMYFCASSEATPSGGKNIQYFGAGTRLSVL.